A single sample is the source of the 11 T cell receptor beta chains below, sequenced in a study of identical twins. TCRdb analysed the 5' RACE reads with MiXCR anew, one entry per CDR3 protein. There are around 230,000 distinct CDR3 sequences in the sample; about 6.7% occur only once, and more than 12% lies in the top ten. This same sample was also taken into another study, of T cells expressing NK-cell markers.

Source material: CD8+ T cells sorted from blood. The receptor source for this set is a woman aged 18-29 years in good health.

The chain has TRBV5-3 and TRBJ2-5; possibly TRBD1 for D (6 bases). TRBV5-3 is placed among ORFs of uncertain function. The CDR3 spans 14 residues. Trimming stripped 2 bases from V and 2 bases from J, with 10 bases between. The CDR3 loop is CARSFGQLQETQYF. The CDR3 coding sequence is TGTGCCAGAAGCTTTGGACAGTTACAAGAGACCCAGTACTTC.

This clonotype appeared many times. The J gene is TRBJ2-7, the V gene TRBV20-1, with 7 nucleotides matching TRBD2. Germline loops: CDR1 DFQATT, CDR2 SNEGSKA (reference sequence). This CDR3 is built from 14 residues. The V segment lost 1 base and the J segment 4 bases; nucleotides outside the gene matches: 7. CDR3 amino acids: CSARAARGGYEQYF. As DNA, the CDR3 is TGCAGTGCTAGAGCCGCAAGGGGAGGGTACGAGCAGTACTTC.

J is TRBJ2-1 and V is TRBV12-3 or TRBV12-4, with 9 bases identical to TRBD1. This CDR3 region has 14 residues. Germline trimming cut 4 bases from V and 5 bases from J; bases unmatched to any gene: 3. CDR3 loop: CASSSWTGDNEQFF. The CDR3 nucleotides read TGTGCCAGCAGTTCCTGGACAGGGGACAATGAGCAGTTCTTC.

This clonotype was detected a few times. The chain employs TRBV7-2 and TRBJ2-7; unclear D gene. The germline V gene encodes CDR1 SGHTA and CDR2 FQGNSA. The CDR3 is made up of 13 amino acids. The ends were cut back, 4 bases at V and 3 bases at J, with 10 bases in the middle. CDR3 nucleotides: TGTGCCAGCAGCTCCCCAGGAAACTACGAGCAGTACTTC. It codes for CASSSPGNYEQYF.

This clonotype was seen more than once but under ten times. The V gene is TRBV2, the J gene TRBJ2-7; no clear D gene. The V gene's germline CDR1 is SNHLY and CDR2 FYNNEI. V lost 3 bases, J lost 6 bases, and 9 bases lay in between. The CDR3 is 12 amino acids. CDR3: CASSDQQREQYF. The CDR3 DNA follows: TGTGCCAGCAGTGATCAGCAACGCGAGCAGTACTTC.

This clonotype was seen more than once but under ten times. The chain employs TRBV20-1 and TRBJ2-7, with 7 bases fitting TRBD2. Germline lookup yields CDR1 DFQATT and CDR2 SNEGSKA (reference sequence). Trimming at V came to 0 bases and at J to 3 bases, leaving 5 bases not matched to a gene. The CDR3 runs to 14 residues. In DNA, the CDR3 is TGCAGTGCTAGAGATCGCGGGAGAGTCTACGAGCAGTACTTC. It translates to CSARDRGRVYEQYF.

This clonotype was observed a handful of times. The CDR3, as DNA: TGTGCCAGCAGTTTCCCCGGACGATCCTACGAGCAGTACTTC. Protein sequence: CASSFPGRSYEQYF. The chain employs TRBV27 and TRBJ2-7; D is ambiguous. This CDR3 is built from 14 residues. Between the trimmed V and J ends, which lost 3 bases and 1 base, there was a span of 10 bases. Germline CDR1 MNHEY, CDR2 SMNVEV (reference sequence).

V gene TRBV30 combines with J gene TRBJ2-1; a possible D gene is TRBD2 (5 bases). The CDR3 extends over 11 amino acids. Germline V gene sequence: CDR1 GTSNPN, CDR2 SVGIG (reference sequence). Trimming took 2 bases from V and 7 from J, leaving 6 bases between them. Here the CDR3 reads CAWSPGNEQFF. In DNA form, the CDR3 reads TGTGCCTGGAGTCCGGGGAATGAGCAGTTCTTC. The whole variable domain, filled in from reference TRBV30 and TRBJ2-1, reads SQTIHQWPATLVQPVGSPLSLECTVEGTSNPNLYWYRQAAGRGLQLLFYSVGIGQISSEVPQNLSASRPQDRQFILSSKKLLLSDSGFYLCAWSPGNEQFFGPGTRLTVL.

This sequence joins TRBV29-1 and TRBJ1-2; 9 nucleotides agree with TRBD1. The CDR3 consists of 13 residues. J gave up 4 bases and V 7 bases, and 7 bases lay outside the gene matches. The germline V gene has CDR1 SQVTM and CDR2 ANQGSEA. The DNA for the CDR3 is TGCAGCGCTAACACAGGGGGCCGCTATGGCTACACCTTC. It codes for CSANTGGRYGYTF.

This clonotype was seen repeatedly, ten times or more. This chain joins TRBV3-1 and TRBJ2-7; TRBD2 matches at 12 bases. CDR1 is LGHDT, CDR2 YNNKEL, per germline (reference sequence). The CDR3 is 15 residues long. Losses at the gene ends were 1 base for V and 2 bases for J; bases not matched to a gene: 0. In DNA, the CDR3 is TGTGCCAGCAGCCAAGGGACTAGCGGGGCCTACGAGCAGTACTTC. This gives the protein CASSQGTSGAYEQYF.

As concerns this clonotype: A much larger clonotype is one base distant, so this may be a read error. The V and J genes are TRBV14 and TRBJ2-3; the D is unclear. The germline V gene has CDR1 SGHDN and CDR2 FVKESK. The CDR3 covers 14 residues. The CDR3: CASSQRDFPDTHYF. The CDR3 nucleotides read TGTGCCAGCAGCCAAAGAGATTTTCCGGATACGCACTATTTT.